This T cell receptor beta chain was identified in a study of read filtering for tumor transcriptome and immune sequencing. Study summary: Patients were some 16 male and some 15 female, mean age 65.9 years, range roughly 45 to 85. R-ISS stage counts were eight or nine for I, about 16 for II, about seven for III.

At the time of active disease, bone marrow was collected from every patient. The library was built from about 400 ng RNA with molecular barcoded adaptors for alpha/delta and beta/gamma chains. Each CDR3 protein gets one entry after TCRdb re-called the reads with MiXCR. The data contain approximately 140,000 distinct CDR3 sequences, 13% of them singletons. V was trimmed by 1 base and J by 2 bases, leaving 9 bases between them. Germline CDR1 is SQVTM and CDR2 is ANQGSEA. CDR3 length: 13 residues. This chain joins TRBV29-1 and TRBJ2-7; D remains unclear. This TCR was recovered from a donor aged 40 or older with multiple myeloma. The sequencing sample was made of a population of CD138-negative cells sorted from bone marrow. The CDR3 sequence is CSVEGTRTYEQYF. The CDR3 DNA reads as TGCAGCGTTGAAGGAACCCGTACCTACGAGCAGTACTTC.